The clone carrying this TCR beta chain was seen a single time. This entry comes from a study of blood T cell repertoires in COVID-19. Turning to the study itself: Sources were T cells, B-cell-depleted T cells, or PBMCs; the material itself was cDNA or gDNA.

This CDR3 contains 14 residues. With 4 bases clipped from V and 3 bases from J, the junction kept 2 bases outside the gene matches. CDR1 is LGHNA, CDR2 YNFKEQ, per germline. Original processing notes: The assay estimated nucleated cells by amplifying reference gene primers. Profiling relied on immunoSEQ multiplex PCR, and the TCRdb table lists in-frame clones only, not all of them. That table is the source of V, J and clone size, and D and trimming were worked out from the DNA. Here the sample spans 200,000 to 300,000 clones, roughly 79% being singletons. Enrolment of Seattle patients took place during active infection, and they were followed longitudinally.

Sequencing input: peripheral blood. V is TRBV4-2 and J is TRBJ2-3; TRBD2 aligns across 9 bases. The source of this sequence is a woman of 80 years or more with COVID-19, enrolled during active disease. Written as DNA, the CDR3 is TGTGCCAGCAGCCTAGCGGGAGAAACAGATACGCAGTATTTT. It specifies CASSLAGETDTQYF.